Sequencing of this T cell receptor (beta chain) was carried out in a study of blood T cell repertoires in COVID-19. Repertoires were generated with immunoSEQ multiplex PCR, while TCRdb's copy carries only in-frame clones and drops some. The sample contains about 200,000 clones, 70% to 90% of which appear only once. Germline V lookup: CDR1 SQVTM, CDR2 ANQGSEA. This CDR3 has 12 residues. The V and J ends lost 7 bases and 8 bases, in that order; junction bases with no gene match: 3. This clonotype originated in a man younger than 35 with active or convalescent COVID-19. Sequenced sample: peripheral blood. The chain links TRBV29-1 to TRBJ1-6; 9 bases match TRBD1. The CDR3 region has the DNA TGCAGCGCGGGGGACAGGGATTCACCCCTCCACTTT. Translated: CSAGDRDSPLHF.